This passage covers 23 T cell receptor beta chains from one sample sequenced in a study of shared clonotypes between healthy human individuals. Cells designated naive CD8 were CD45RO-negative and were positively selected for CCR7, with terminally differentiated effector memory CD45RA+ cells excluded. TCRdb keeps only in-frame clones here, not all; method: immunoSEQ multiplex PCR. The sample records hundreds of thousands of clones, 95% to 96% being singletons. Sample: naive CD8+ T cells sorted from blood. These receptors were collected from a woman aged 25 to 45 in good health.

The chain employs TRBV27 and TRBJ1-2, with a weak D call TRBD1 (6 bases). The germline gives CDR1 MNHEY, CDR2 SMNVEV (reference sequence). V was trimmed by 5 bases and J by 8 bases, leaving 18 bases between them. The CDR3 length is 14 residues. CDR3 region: CASSTGTRLQGYTF. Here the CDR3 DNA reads TGTGCCAGCAGTACAGGGACCCGACTGCAGGGCTACACCTTC.

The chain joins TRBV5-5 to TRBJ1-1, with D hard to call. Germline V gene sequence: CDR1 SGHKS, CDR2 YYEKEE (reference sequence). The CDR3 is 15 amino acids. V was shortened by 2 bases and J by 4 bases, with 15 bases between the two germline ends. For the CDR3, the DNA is TGTGCCAGCAGCTTTTTCACTCGGGAGGGCACTGAAGCTTTCTTT. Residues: CASSFFTREGTEAFF.

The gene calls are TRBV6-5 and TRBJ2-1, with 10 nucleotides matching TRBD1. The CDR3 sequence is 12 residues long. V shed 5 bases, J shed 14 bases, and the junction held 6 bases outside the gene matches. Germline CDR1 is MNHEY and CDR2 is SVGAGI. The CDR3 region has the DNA TGTGCCAGCAGTCATTATGGACAGGGGGAGTTCTTC. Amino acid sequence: CASSHYGQGEFF.

DNA of the CDR3: TGTGCCAGCACCCTTGTCCCGGACAGCTCTAGGGGAGATACGCAGTATTTT. This gives the protein CASTLVPDSSRGDTQYF. This chain connects TRBV7-9 to TRBJ2-3, with D possibly TRBD1 on 6 matching bases. Trimming pared 7 bases from V and 5 bases from J, leaving 25 bases between. Germline V gene sequence: CDR1 SEHNR, CDR2 FQNEAQ (reference sequence). The CDR3 has 17 amino acids. Complete variable domain (other parts from reference TRBV7-9 and TRBJ2-3): DTGVSQNPRHKITKRGQNVTFRCDPISEHNRLYWYRQTLGQGPEFLTYFQNEAQLEKSRLLSDRFSAERPKGSFSTLEIQRTEQGDSAMYLCASTLVPDSSRGDTQYFGPGTRLTVL.

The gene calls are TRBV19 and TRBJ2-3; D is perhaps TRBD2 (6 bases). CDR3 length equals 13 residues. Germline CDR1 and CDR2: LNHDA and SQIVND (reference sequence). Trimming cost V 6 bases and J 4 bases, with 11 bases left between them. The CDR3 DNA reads TGTGCCAGTAGCCCCAGGAGGGCAGATACGCAGTATTTT. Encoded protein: CASSPRRADTQYF.

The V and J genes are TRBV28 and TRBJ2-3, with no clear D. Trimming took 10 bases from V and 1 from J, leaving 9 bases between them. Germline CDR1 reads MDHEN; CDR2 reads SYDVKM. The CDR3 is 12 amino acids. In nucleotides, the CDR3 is TGTGCCACCGCCGACGGCACAGATACGCAGTATTTT. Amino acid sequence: CATADGTDTQYF.

The CDR3 DNA sequence: TGTGCTAGTGGTACCGAGGGAAACAATGAGCAGTTCTTC. It specifies CASGTEGNNEQFF. J is TRBJ2-1 and V is TRBV12-5; maybe TRBD2 (5 bases). V was cut by 5 bases and J by 5 bases, with 10 bases left in between. There are 13 residues in the CDR3. CDR1 and CDR2 from the germline V gene are LGHNT and FRNRAP.

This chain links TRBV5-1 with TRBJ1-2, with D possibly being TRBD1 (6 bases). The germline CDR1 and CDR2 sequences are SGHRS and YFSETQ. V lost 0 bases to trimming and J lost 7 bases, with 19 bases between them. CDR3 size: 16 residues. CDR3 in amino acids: CASSLEGTPRPPGYTF. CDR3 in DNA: TGCGCCAGCAGCTTGGAGGGGACACCGAGGCCCCCTGGCTACACCTTC.

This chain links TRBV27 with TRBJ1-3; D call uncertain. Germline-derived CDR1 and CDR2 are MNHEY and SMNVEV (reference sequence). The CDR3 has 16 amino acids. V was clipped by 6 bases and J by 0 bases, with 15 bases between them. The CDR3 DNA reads TGTGCCAGCAGCCCAATCCCCGGCACCTCTGGAAACACCATATATTTT. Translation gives CASSPIPGTSGNTIYF.

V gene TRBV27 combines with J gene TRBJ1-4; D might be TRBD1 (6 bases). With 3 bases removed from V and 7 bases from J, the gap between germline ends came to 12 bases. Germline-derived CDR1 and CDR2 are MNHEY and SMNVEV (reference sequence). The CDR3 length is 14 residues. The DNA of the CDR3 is TGTGCCAGCAGTTTGTCAGGGGCGATTGAAAAACTGTTTTTT. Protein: CASSLSGAIEKLFF.

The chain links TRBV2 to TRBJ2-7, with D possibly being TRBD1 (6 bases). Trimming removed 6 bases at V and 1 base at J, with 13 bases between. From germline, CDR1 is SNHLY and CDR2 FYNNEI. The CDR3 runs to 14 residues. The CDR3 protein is CASSKGGVSYEQYF. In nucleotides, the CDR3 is TGTGCCAGCAGCAAAGGGGGAGTGTCCTACGAGCAGTACTTC.

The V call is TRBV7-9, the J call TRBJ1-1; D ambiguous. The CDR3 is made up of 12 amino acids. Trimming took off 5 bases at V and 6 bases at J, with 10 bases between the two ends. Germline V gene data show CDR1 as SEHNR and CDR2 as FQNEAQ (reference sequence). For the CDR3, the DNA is TGTGCCAGCAGCCCGGGAGCGGCTGAAGCTTTCTTT. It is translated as CASSPGAAEAFF.

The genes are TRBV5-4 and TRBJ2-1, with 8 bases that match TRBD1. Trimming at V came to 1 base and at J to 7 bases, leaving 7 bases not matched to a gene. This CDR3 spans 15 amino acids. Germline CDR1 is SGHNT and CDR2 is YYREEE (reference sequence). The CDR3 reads CASSLSQGAPNEQFF. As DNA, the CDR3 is TGTGCCAGCAGCTTGAGCCAGGGGGCCCCGAATGAGCAGTTCTTC.

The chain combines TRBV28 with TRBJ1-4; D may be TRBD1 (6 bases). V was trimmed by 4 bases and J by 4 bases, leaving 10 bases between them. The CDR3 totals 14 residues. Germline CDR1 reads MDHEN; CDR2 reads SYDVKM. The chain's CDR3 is CASSSRGFNEKLFF. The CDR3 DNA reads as TGTGCCAGCAGTTCCAGGGGATTTAATGAAAAACTGTTTTTT.

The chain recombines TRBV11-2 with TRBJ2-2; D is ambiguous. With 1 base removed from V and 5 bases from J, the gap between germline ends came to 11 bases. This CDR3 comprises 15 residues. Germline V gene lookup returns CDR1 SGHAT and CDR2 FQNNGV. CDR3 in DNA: TGTGCCAGCAGCTTAGGAGGATTTGGGACCGGGGAGCTGTTTTTT. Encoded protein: CASSLGGFGTGELFF.

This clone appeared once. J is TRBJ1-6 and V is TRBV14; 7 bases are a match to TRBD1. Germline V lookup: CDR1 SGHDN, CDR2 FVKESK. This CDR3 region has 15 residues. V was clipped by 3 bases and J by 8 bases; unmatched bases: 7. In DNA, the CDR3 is TGTGCCAGCAGCCAGAGACAGGGTCCGGATTCACCCCTCCACTTT. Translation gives CASSQRQGPDSPLHF.

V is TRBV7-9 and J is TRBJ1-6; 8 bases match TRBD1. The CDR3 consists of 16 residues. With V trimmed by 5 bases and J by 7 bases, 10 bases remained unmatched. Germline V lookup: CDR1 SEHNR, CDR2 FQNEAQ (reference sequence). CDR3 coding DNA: TGTGCCAGCAGCGCCCGGACAGGGATTAGAAATTCACCCCTCCACTTT. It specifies CASSARTGIRNSPLHF.

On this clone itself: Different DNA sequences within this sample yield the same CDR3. The CDR3 loop is CASSQGGNTEAFF. CDR3 sequence (DNA): TGTGCCAGCAGCCAGGGGGGAAACACTGAAGCTTTCTTT. The chain has TRBV5-6 and TRBJ1-1; 7 bases fit TRBD1. Germline V gene data show CDR1 as SGHDT and CDR2 as YYEEEE. The V gene end was trimmed by 4 bases and the J gene end by 2 bases; junction bases not matched to a gene: 2. This CDR3 is 13 amino acids long.

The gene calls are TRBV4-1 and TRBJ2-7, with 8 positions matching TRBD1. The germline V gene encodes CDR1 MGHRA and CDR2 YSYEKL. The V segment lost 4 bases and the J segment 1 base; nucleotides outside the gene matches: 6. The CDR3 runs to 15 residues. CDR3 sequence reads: CASSPVQGASYEQYF. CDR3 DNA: TGCGCCAGCAGCCCCGTCCAGGGGGCGTCCTACGAGCAGTACTTC.

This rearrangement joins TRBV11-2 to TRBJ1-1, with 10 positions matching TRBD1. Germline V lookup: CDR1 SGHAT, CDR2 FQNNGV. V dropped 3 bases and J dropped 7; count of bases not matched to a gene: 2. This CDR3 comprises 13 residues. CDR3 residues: CASSFGTGDEAFF. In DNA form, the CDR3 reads TGTGCCAGCAGCTTCGGGACAGGGGATGAAGCTTTCTTT.

DNA for the CDR3: TGCGCCAGCAGCTCACAGGGTCTCTACACCTTC. Its translation: CASSSQGLYTF. The genes are TRBV5-1 and TRBJ1-2; perhaps TRBD1 as D (6 bases). Trimming left V 3 bases short and J 10 bases short, with 10 bases between. Germline V lookup: CDR1 SGHRS, CDR2 YFSETQ. This CDR3 has 11 residues. Using reference TRBV5-1 and TRBJ1-2 for the parts outside the CDR3, the full variable domain is KAGVTQTPRYLIKTRGQQVTLSCSPISGHRSVSWYQQTPGQGLQFLFEYFSETQRNKGNFPGRFSGRQFSNSRSEMNVSTLELGDSALYLCASSSQGLYTFGSGTRLTVV.

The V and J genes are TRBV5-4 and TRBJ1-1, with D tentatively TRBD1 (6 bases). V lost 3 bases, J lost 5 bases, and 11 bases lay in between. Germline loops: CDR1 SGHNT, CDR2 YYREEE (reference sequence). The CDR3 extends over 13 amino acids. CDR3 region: CASSSTGRTEAFF. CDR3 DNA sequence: TGTGCCAGCAGCTCAACAGGGCGTACTGAAGCTTTCTTT.

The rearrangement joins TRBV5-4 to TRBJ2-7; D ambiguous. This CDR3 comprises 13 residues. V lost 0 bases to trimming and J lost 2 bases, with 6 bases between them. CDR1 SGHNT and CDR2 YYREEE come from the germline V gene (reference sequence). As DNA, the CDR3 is TGTGCCAGCAGCTTGGATCCGACCTACGAGCAGTACTTC. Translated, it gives CASSLDPTYEQYF.